Listed here are 30 T cell receptor beta chains from one sample, sequenced in a study of CD8+ T cells in alopecia areata. Isolated RNA was reverse transcribed into cDNA used as the sequencing template. Using immunoSEQ multiplex PCR, the repertoire was profiled, and TCRdb retains in-frame clones only, with some absent. Of approximately 120,000 clones listed, about 46% are singletons. Sample: NKG2D-low CD8+ T cells sorted from blood. Every receptor here comes from a human donor with alopecia areata.

The chain employs TRBV30 and TRBJ1-2; 7 bases are shared with TRBD1. V was pared by 2 bases and J by 3 bases, with 3 bases of the junction left unmatched. The germline CDR1 and CDR2 sequences are GTSNPN and SVGIG (reference sequence). The CDR3 has 13 amino acids. CDR3 region: CAWSITGDYGYTF. Here the CDR3 DNA reads TGTGCCTGGAGTATAACAGGGGACTATGGCTACACCTTC.

This chain uses TRBV28 with TRBJ2-5; TRBD2 agrees at 10 bases. CDR1 and CDR2 (germline): MDHEN, SYDVKM. J gave up 4 bases and V 5 bases, and 10 bases lay outside the gene matches. This CDR3 has 16 amino acids. CDR3 region: CASSIGGLAIGETQYF. The DNA for the CDR3 is TGTGCCAGCAGTATAGGGGGACTAGCGATCGGAGAGACCCAGTACTTC.

The chain couples TRBV7-6 to TRBJ2-5; 7 nucleotides agree with TRBD2. This CDR3 has 15 amino acids. Germline loops: CDR1 SGHVS, CDR2 FNYEAQ. V trimming: 2 bases; J trimming: 1 base; junction bases outside the gene matches: 4. The CDR3 DNA reads as TGTGCCAGCAGCTTATCCCGGGAGGTCCAAGAGACCCAGTACTTC. It specifies CASSLSREVQETQYF.

The chain joins TRBV27 to TRBJ2-1, with 7 bases lining up with TRBD1. V trimming: 10 bases; J trimming: 4 bases; junction bases outside the gene matches: 10. This CDR3 has 14 amino acids. Germline V CDR1 and CDR2: MNHEY, SMNVEV (reference sequence). CDR3 protein: CAIRPRDSYNEQFF. The CDR3 DNA follows: TGTGCCATCAGACCCCGGGACAGTTACAATGAGCAGTTCTTC.

The chain employs TRBV5-4 and TRBJ2-7, with D possibly TRBD2 on 5 matching bases. Trimming pared 1 base from V and 2 bases from J, leaving 7 bases between. Germline loops: CDR1 SGHNT, CDR2 YYREEE (reference sequence). This CDR3 contains 13 residues. The CDR3 region is CASSLRGAYEQYF. CDR3 nucleotides: TGTGCCAGCAGCTTGCGGGGTGCCTACGAGCAGTACTTC.

The gene calls are TRBV27 and TRBJ1-1; D is perhaps TRBD1 (6 bases). V lost 6 bases, J lost 0 bases, and 8 bases lay in between. The CDR3 is 13 residues long. CDR1 and CDR2 (germline): MNHEY, SMNVEV (reference sequence). The CDR3 DNA reads as TGTGCCAGCAGACAGGGAATGAACACTGAAGCTTTCTTT. Protein sequence: CASRQGMNTEAFF.

This chain uses TRBV4-1 with TRBJ2-7; 15 bases fit TRBD2. The CDR3 consists of 15 residues. The germline gives CDR1 MGHRA, CDR2 YSYEKL. V was pared by 4 bases and J by 2 bases, with 0 bases of the junction left unmatched. CDR3 DNA: TGCGCCAGCAGCCGGACTAGCGGGGGGGCCTACGAGCAGTACTTC. This gives the protein CASSRTSGGAYEQYF.

The DNA of the CDR3 is TGCGCCAGCAGCCAAGGGCCGCCGGCCAAAAACATTCAGTACTTC. This gives the protein CASSQGPPAKNIQYF. V gene TRBV4-1 combines with J gene TRBJ2-4; D is undetermined. V was trimmed by 1 base and J by 1 base, leaving 8 bases between them. The germline V gene has CDR1 MGHRA and CDR2 YSYEKL. The CDR3 is 15 amino acids.

The chain is built from TRBV14 and TRBJ2-4; 8 bases agree with TRBD1. After removal of 1 base from V and 4 bases from J, the junction contained 3 bases not matched to a gene. CDR3 length: 15 residues. Germline CDR1 is SGHDN and CDR2 is FVKESK. This CDR3 reads CASSQVGTGKNIQYF. The CDR3 DNA reads as TGTGCCAGCAGCCAAGTCGGGACAGGAAAAAACATTCAGTACTTC. Complete variable domain (other parts from reference TRBV14 and TRBJ2-4): EAGVTQFPSHSVIEKGQTVTLRCDPISGHDNLYWYRRVMGKEIKFLLHFVKESKQDESGMPNNRFLAERTGGTYSTLKVQPAELEDSGVYFCASSQVGTGKNIQYFGAGTRLSVL.

The chain carries TRBV29-1 and TRBJ2-7; either TRBD1 or TRBD2 may fit D (5 bases each). CDR3 length: 13 residues. CDR1 is SQVTM and CDR2 is ANQGSEA in the germline V gene. V was cut by 4 bases and J by 6 bases, with 16 bases left in between. CDR3 sequence: CSVVTGFGTEQYF. CDR3 nucleotide sequence: TGCAGCGTTGTGACGGGCTTTGGGACCGAGCAGTACTTC.

This clone was found a few times. V is TRBV7-2 and J is TRBJ1-4; 7 nucleotides agree with TRBD1. The CDR3 has 14 residues. J was trimmed by 8 bases and V by 3 bases; bases with no gene match: 6. The germline V gene has CDR1 SGHTA and CDR2 FQGNSA. The chain's CDR3 is CASSFGGQNEKLFF. The CDR3 DNA reads TGTGCCAGCAGCTTTGGGGGACAGAACGAAAAACTGTTTTTT.

The gene calls are TRBV5-1 and TRBJ2-3; D gene uncertain. The V gene lost 4 bases and the J gene lost 0 bases, with 12 bases spanning the gap. CDR1 SGHRS and CDR2 YFSETQ come from the germline V gene. The CDR3 spans 15 residues. As DNA, the CDR3 is TGCGCCAGCAGCCCTTCTATCGGTAGCACAGATACGCAGTATTTT. Translation gives CASSPSIGSTDTQYF.

This clone showed up just a few times. This chain joins TRBV14 and TRBJ1-2; weak D call: TRBD1 (6 bases). V gave up 0 bases and J gave up 3 bases, with 20 bases separating them. The CDR3 has 18 amino acids. Germline CDR1 SGHDN, CDR2 FVKESK. CDR3 coding DNA: TGTGCCAGCAGCCAAGATGAACAGGGCCGGAGGGGCGACTATGGCTACACCTTC. This encodes CASSQDEQGRRGDYGYTF.

This clone was seen a handful of times. The chain employs TRBV29-1 and TRBJ2-7; 8 bases are shared with TRBD1. The CDR3 length is 13 residues. Germline CDR1 and CDR2: SQVTM and ANQGSEA. V shed 4 bases and J 3 bases; nucleotides not matched to a gene: 5. CDR3 loop: CSVVRTGGYEQYF. The CDR3 DNA reads TGCAGCGTTGTAAGAACAGGGGGCTACGAGCAGTACTTC.

The chain couples TRBV4-1 to TRBJ2-7, with 9 bases lining up with TRBD1. CDR3 length: 14 residues. Germline CDR1 is MGHRA and CDR2 is YSYEKL. V was pared by 5 bases and J by 2 bases, with 4 bases of the junction left unmatched. In nucleotides, the CDR3 is TGCGCCAGCAGCGAAGGGACAGGGACCTACGAGCAGTACTTC. Protein product: CASSEGTGTYEQYF.

The V call is TRBV30, the J call TRBJ2-7; D is perhaps TRBD1 or TRBD2 (6 bases each). Germline CDR1 reads GTSNPN; CDR2 reads SVGIG (reference sequence). This CDR3 is 13 amino acids long. V shed 3 bases and J shed 8 bases, with 17 bases lying between them. In nucleotides, the CDR3 is TGTGCCTGGAGCCCATCACGCGGGGACAAGCAGTACTTC. This translates into CAWSPSRGDKQYF.

This clone was observed a handful of times. V is TRBV19 and J is TRBJ2-1; D remains ambiguous. The CDR3 totals 14 residues. V was cut by 3 bases and J by 8 bases, with 14 bases left in between. Germline V gene data show CDR1 as LNHDA and CDR2 as SQIVND (reference sequence). CDR3 protein: CASSIDSSLDEQFF. Here the CDR3 DNA reads TGTGCCAGTAGTATCGATTCTTCTCTGGATGAGCAGTTCTTC.

This clone was recorded once. The genes are TRBV29-1 and TRBJ2-7, with D unresolved. The V and J ends lost 3 bases and 2 bases respectively, with 8 bases between them. Germline-derived CDR1 and CDR2 are SQVTM and ANQGSEA. There are 12 residues in the CDR3. CDR3 residues: CSVEVKAYEQYF. The CDR3 nucleotides are TGCAGCGTTGAGGTTAAAGCCTACGAGCAGTACTTC.

Comment on this clone: Other DNA sequences in this specimen translate into the identical CDR3. The gene calls are TRBV4-1 and TRBJ1-4; no firm D call. The CDR3 spans 12 residues. V dropped 3 bases and J dropped 7 bases, with 6 bases sitting between them. Germline CDR1 and CDR2: MGHRA and YSYEKL. Here the CDR3 reads CASSQEGEKLFF. In DNA, the CDR3 is TGCGCCAGCAGCCAGGAGGGTGAAAAACTGTTTTTT.

The CDR3 DNA sequence: TGCGCCAGCAGTCGTCCTGACCACAGGGGGCGGATGGACACTGAAGCTTTCTTT. It encodes CASSRPDHRGRMDTEAFF. The gene calls are TRBV4-1 and TRBJ1-1, with 9 nucleotides matching TRBD1. V lost 6 bases, J lost 3 bases, and 17 bases stayed unmatched. The CDR3 runs to 18 residues. Per germline, CDR1 MGHRA and CDR2 YSYEKL.

As regards this clone: This likely comes from a read error, as the CDR3 has no conserved phenylalanine or tryptophan at its end. The DNA is left out, because the CDR3 cannot be placed on it with certainty; the CDR3 is given as TCRdb lists it. The chain joins TRBV29-1 to TRBJ1-2. The CDR3 extends over 11 residues, inclusive of both ends. Germline V gives CDR1 SQVTM, CDR2 ANQGSEA. Here the CDR3 reads CSVQPGLPVEG.

The chain is built from TRBV30 and TRBJ2-5, with a possible D match to TRBD2 (6 bases). This CDR3 is built from 13 residues. Germline-derived CDR1 and CDR2 are GTSNPN and SVGIG (reference sequence). The V end lost 2 bases, the J end lost 5 bases, and 12 bases lay between the germline ends. CDR3 DNA sequence: TGTGCCTGGAGTCCCGGTAGCGGCGAGACCCAGTACTTC. It specifies CAWSPGSGETQYF. Full variable domain (missing parts from reference TRBV30 and TRBJ2-5): SQTIHQWPATLVQPVGSPLSLECTVEGTSNPNLYWYRQAAGRGLQLLFYSVGIGQISSEVPQNLSASRPQDRQFILSSKKLLLSDSGFYLCAWSPGSGETQYFGPGTRLLVL.

DNA for the CDR3: TGCAGCGGGAGGACCCTCGGTGGCTACACCTTC. This encodes CSGRTLGGYTF. The rearrangement uses TRBV29-1 and TRBJ1-2; D not certain. In germline, CDR1 is SQVTM, CDR2 ANQGSEA. The CDR3 loop spans 11 amino acids. V was trimmed by 7 bases and J by 7 bases, leaving 13 bases between them.

This chain uses TRBV14 with TRBJ2-7; D is unclear. V lost 4 bases and J 1 base, leaving 8 bases between the germline ends. This CDR3 contains 13 residues. CDR1 and CDR2 from the germline V gene are SGHDN and FVKESK. The chain's CDR3 is CASSPHESYEQYF. Written as DNA, the CDR3 is TGTGCCAGCAGCCCTCATGAGTCCTACGAGCAGTACTTC.

In its sample, this clone was seen a few times. The chain combines TRBV29-1 with TRBJ1-2, with 9 bases identical to TRBD1. V was pared by 5 bases and J by 4 bases, with 8 bases of the junction left unmatched. Germline-derived CDR1 and CDR2 are SQVTM and ANQGSEA. This CDR3 region has 14 residues. For the CDR3, the DNA is TGCAGCGTTCTACAGGGGGCTGGGAGCTATGGCTACACCTTC. It specifies CSVLQGAGSYGYTF.

The chain uses TRBV29-1 and TRBJ2-5; D is perhaps TRBD1 (6 bases). Trimming removed 6 bases from V and 1 base from J, with 12 bases in between. CDR1 is SQVTM, CDR2 ANQGSEA, per germline. This CDR3 is built from 13 residues. As DNA, the CDR3 is TGCAGCGTCGATGGACAGCTCCAAGAGACCCAGTACTTC. It codes for CSVDGQLQETQYF.

This clone was seen a handful of times. The J gene is TRBJ1-1, the V gene TRBV29-1; possible D gene TRBD1, 5 bases. The ends were cut back, 3 bases at V and 6 bases at J, with 11 bases in the middle. CDR1 is SQVTM, CDR2 ANQGSEA, per germline. This CDR3 spans 12 amino acids. CDR3 amino acids: CSVDGGVSEAFF. In nucleotides, the CDR3 is TGCAGCGTTGACGGAGGGGTTTCTGAAGCTTTCTTT.

The J gene is TRBJ2-5, the V gene TRBV13; 11 bases line up with TRBD2. The germline gives CDR1 PRHDT, CDR2 FYEKMQ (reference sequence). V shed 4 bases and J 2 bases; nucleotides not matched to a gene: 6. The CDR3 consists of 16 residues. CDR3 DNA sequence: TGTGCCAGCAGCTCCCCTGGACTAGCGGGTCAAGAGACCCAGTACTTC. This sequence encodes CASSSPGLAGQETQYF.

J is TRBJ2-7 and V is TRBV5-1; no firm D call. Looked up from germline, CDR1 is SGHRS and CDR2 is YFSETQ. V lost 3 bases and J lost 4, with 5 bases in between. The CDR3 totals 11 residues. CDR3 region: CASSSVYEQYF. DNA for the CDR3: TGCGCCAGCAGCTCAGTGTACGAGCAGTACTTC.

V usage is TRBV30 and J usage is TRBJ2-5, with 11 nucleotides matching TRBD2. This CDR3 region has 15 residues. Germline assignment: CDR1 GTSNPN and CDR2 SVGIG (reference sequence). Losses at the gene ends were 4 bases for V and 10 bases for J; bases not matched to a gene: 14. CDR3 coding DNA: TGTGCCTGGAAGGGGACTAGCGGAGCCCCATGGGGCCAGTACTTC. Protein sequence: CAWKGTSGAPWGQYF.